This passage covers 14 T cell receptor beta chains from one sample sequenced in a study of PD-L1 blockade in urothelial cancer (dated by TCRdb to 2016 to 2017). Library preparation was by the immunoSEQ multiplex PCR assay. TCRdb obtained this table from immuneACCESS and retained in-frame rearrangements with V and J assigned. These tables miss some clones; where compared with another copy, unresolved V genes account for less than half of the shortfall, and the remainder is unexplained. Recorded for this sample are around 100,000 clones; about 91% of them occurred a single time. Around 3.7% of the sample is in the top ten clones. The time point label here, explained by the study, means: peripheral blood 6 weeks after treatment start. The specimen was PBMCs, collected around atezolizumab (anti-PD-L1) treatment. The source is a man aged 55 to 70 with urothelial cancer.

Comment on this clone: Other DNA sequences in this specimen translate into the identical CDR3. This chain links TRBV7-2 with TRBJ2-1; 10 nucleotides agree with TRBD2. The CDR3 contains 14 residues. The germline V gene has CDR1 SGHTA and CDR2 FQGNSA. Losses at the gene ends were 0 bases for V and 10 bases for J; bases not matched to a gene: 3. CDR3 DNA: TGTGCCAGCAGCTTAGCGCTAGCGGGAGTCGAGCAGTTCTTC. This translates into CASSLALAGVEQFF.

The rearrangement joins TRBV19 to TRBJ2-3; the match to TRBD2 covers 9 bases. The CDR3 loop spans 15 amino acids. With 5 bases clipped from V and 2 bases from J, the junction kept 5 bases outside the gene matches. Germline CDR1 is LNHDA and CDR2 is SQIVND (reference sequence). The CDR3 sequence is CASSGLAGVTDTQYF. The CDR3 DNA reads TGTGCCAGTAGTGGATTAGCGGGAGTCACAGATACGCAGTATTTT.

The chain employs TRBV29-1 and TRBJ1-1; D might be TRBD1 (5 bases). Germline CDR1 SQVTM, CDR2 ANQGSEA. The CDR3 consists of 13 residues. V dropped 0 bases and J dropped 3 bases, with 8 bases sitting between them. The CDR3 loop reads CSVEEARDTEAFF. CDR3 bases: TGCAGCGTTGAAGAGGCCAGGGACACTGAAGCTTTCTTT.

V and J are TRBV7-9 and TRBJ1-2; D gene unclear. V dropped 0 bases and J dropped 5 bases, with 7 bases sitting between them. This CDR3 has 13 residues. In germline, CDR1 is SEHNR, CDR2 FQNEAQ (reference sequence). CDR3 nucleotide sequence: TGTGCCAGCAGCTTAGCGAGCCTATATGGCTACACCTTC. This sequence encodes CASSLASLYGYTF.

This chain joins TRBV6-5 and TRBJ2-1, with a possible D match to TRBD2 (5 bases). The germline gives CDR1 MNHEY, CDR2 SVGAGI. This CDR3 region has 13 residues. Trimming left V 0 bases short and J 12 bases short, with 12 bases between. In DNA, the CDR3 is TGTGCCAGCAGTTACTCGAGGGCCAGCCGGCAGTTCTTC. It codes for CASSYSRASRQFF.

The chain uses TRBV7-2 and TRBJ2-1; 9 bases match TRBD1. Germline V gives CDR1 SGHTA, CDR2 FQGNSA. The CDR3 runs 17 residues. V dropped 4 bases and J dropped 7; count of bases not matched to a gene: 14. CDR3 residues: CASSSVMGQGFRNEQFF. CDR3 bases: TGTGCCAGCAGCTCAGTGATGGGACAGGGTTTTAGGAATGAGCAGTTCTTC.

The V call is TRBV11-1, the J call TRBJ2-5, with 8 bases that match TRBD2. V was clipped by 2 bases and J by 6 bases; unmatched bases: 2. The germline CDR1 and CDR2 sequences are SGHAT and FQDESV (reference sequence). This CDR3 is 13 amino acids long. Here the CDR3 reads CASSLLAGQTQYF. CDR3 coding DNA: TGTGCCAGCAGCTTACTAGCGGGCCAGACCCAGTACTTC.

V is TRBV7-2 and J is TRBJ2-3; D is unresolved. CDR3 size: 14 residues. Trimming shortened V by 3 bases and J by 1 base, and 8 bases separated the two germline ends. Looked up from germline, CDR1 is SGHTA and CDR2 is FQGNSA. The CDR3 spells CASSLRQGTDTQYF. CDR3 DNA sequence: TGTGCCAGCAGCTTGCGACAAGGCACAGATACGCAGTATTTT.

V usage is TRBV6-5 and J usage is TRBJ2-7, with 8 bases fitting TRBD1. The CDR3 consists of 15 residues. Germline assignment: CDR1 MNHEY and CDR2 SVGAGI. V lost 5 bases to trimming and J lost 2 bases; unmatched junction nucleotides: 8. The CDR3 sequence: CASSQAGTGAYEQYF. CDR3 DNA: TGTGCCAGCAGTCAGGCCGGGACAGGCGCCTACGAGCAGTACTTC.

The sample holds one count of this clone. The chain links TRBV19 to TRBJ1-4; 7 bases align to TRBD1. The germline CDR1 and CDR2 sequences are LNHDA and SQIVND (reference sequence). This CDR3 comprises 18 residues. Trimming removed 3 bases from V and 1 base from J; junction bases left unmatched: 11. The CDR3 DNA sequence: TGTGCCAGTAGTATCTTTACTTACAGGGGAGGAACTAATGAAAAACTGTTTTTT. Amino acid sequence: CASSIFTYRGGTNEKLFF.

CDR3 sequence (DNA): TGTGCCTGGAGCGGTACTAGCGGGGGGGCCTCCTACAATGAGCAGTTCTTC. Encoded protein: CAWSGTSGGASYNEQFF. The rearrangement joins TRBV30 to TRBJ2-1; 13 bases map to TRBD2. Per the germline V gene, CDR1 is GTSNPN and CDR2 is SVGIG (reference sequence). The CDR3 spans 17 residues. Unmatched junction bases numbered 5, after V lost 3 bases and J lost 0 bases.

The gene calls are TRBV9 and TRBJ2-5; 8 bases match TRBD2. This CDR3 has 16 amino acids. Germline V gene data show CDR1 as SGDLS and CDR2 as YYNGEE. V lost 6 bases, J lost 0 bases, and 10 bases stayed unmatched. The CDR3 bases are TGTGCCAGCATAGGAGGGTGGCGGGGGGACCAAGAGACCCAGTACTTC. This codes for CASIGGWRGDQETQYF.

The CDR3 loop reads CASRSQLAGGGKTQYF. As DNA, the CDR3 is TGTGCCAGCAGAAGCCAACTAGCGGGGGGAGGAAAGACCCAGTACTTC. The genes are TRBV11-2 and TRBJ2-5, with TRBD2 matching 12 bases. With V trimmed by 6 bases and J by 6 bases, 11 bases remained unmatched. This CDR3 region has 16 residues. CDR1 and CDR2 (germline): SGHAT, FQNNGV. Using reference TRBV11-2 and TRBJ2-5 for the parts outside the CDR3, the full variable domain is EAGVAQSPRYKIIEKRQSVAFWCNPISGHATLYWYQQILGQGPKLLIQFQNNGVVDDSQLPKDRFSAERLKGVDSTLKIQPAKLEDSAVYLCASRSQLAGGGKTQYFGPGTRLLVL.

This sequence joins TRBV6-5 and TRBJ2-1, with D maybe TRBD2 (5 bases). This CDR3 spans 14 amino acids. V lost 6 bases to trimming and J lost 3 bases, with 12 bases between them. CDR1 is MNHEY, CDR2 SVGAGI, per germline. CDR3 sequence: CASRDSGIYNEQFF. The DNA of the CDR3 is TGTGCCAGCAGAGACTCGGGGATCTACAATGAGCAGTTCTTC.